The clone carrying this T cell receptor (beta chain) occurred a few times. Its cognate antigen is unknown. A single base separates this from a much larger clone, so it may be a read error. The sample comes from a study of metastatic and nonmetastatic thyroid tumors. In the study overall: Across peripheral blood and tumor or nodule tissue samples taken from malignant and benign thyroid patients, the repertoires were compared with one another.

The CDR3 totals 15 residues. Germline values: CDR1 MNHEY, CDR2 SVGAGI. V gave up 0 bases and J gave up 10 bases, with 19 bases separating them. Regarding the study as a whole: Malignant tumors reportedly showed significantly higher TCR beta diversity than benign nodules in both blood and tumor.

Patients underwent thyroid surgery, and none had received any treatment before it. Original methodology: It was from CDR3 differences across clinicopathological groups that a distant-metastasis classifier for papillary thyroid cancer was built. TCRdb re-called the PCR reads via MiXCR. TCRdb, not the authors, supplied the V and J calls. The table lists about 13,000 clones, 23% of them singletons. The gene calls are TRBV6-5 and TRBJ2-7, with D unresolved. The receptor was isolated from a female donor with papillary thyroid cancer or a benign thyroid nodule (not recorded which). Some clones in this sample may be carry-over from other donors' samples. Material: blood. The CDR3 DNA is TGTGCCAGCAGTTACTCGTTCGAGGCACTCAGCGATCAGTACTTC. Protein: CASSYSFEALSDQYF.